The sequence of this T cell receptor (beta chain) was determined in a study of preoperative IRX-2 immunotherapy in early breast cancer. The treatment denotes: preoperative locoregional IRX-2 cytokine immunotherapy. Patients received preoperative, locoregional IRX-2 cytokine immunotherapy in a phase Ib study. This table comes from immunoSEQ multiplex PCR, and its TCRdb copy is limited to in-frame clones, with some not included. The sample yields about 3,400 clones, around 66% seen once. The receptor was derived from a human donor with breast cancer. Sequences were derived from tumor tissue, sampled after IRX-2 immunotherapy.

Written as DNA, the CDR3 is TGCGCCAGCAGTGAGGGACAGGGGGCCGGAAACACCATATATTTT. This translates into CASSEGQGAGNTIYF. The rearrangement links TRBV10-2 to TRBJ1-3, with 11 bases that match TRBD1. Germline loops: CDR1 WSHSY, CDR2 SAAADI. The V and J ends lost 2 bases and 4 bases, in that order; junction bases with no gene match: 1. The CDR3 sequence is 15 residues long.